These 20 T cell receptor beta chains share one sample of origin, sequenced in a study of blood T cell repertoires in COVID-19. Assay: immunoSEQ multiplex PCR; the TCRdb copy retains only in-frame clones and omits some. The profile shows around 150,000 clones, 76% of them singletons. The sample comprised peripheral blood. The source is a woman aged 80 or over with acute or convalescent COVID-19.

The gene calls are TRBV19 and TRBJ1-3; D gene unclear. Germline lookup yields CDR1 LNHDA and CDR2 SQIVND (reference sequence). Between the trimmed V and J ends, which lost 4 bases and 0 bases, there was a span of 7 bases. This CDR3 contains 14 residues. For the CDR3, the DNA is TGTGCCAGTAGTAGTGCTAACTCTGGAAACACCATATATTTT. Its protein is CASSSANSGNTIYF.

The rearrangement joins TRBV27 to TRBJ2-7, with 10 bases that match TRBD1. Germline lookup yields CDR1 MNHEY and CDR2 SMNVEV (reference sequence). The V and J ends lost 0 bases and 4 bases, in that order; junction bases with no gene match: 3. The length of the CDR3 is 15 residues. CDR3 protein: CASSLSRQGAYEQYF. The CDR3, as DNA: TGTGCCAGCAGTTTATCGCGACAGGGGGCGTACGAGCAGTACTTC.

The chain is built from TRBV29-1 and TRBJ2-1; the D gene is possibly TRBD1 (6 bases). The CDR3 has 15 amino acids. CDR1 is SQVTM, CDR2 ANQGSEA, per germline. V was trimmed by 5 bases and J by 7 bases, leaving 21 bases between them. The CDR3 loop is CSVNGHWGPQNEQFF. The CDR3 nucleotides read TGCAGCGTTAACGGGCATTGGGGGCCCCAGAATGAGCAGTTCTTC.

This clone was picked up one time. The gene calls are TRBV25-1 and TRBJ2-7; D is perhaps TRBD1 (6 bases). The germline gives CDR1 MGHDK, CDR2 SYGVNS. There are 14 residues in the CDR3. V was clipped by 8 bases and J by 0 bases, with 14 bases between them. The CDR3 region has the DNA TGTGCCAGCCGAGAGGGGGATATCTCCTACGAGCAGTACTTC. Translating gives CASREGDISYEQYF.

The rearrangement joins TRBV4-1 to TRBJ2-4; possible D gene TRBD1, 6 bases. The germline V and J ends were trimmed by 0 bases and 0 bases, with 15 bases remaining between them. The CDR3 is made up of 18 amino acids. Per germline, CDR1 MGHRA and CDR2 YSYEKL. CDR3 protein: CASSQDRQETLAKNIQYF. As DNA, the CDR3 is TGCGCCAGCAGCCAAGATCGACAGGAGACATTAGCCAAAAACATTCAGTACTTC.

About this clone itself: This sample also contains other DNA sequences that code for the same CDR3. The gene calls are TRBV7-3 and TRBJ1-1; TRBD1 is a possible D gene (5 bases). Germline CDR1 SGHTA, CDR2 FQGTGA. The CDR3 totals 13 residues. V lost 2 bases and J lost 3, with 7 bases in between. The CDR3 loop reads CASSLRGDTEAFF. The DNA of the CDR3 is TGTGCCAGCAGCTTACGGGGGGACACTGAAGCTTTCTTT.

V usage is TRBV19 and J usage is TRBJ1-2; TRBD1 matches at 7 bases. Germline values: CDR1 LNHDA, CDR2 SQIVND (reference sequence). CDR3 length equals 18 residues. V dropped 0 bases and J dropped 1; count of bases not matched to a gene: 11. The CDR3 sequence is CASSIDLGTAANNYGYTF. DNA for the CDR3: TGTGCCAGTAGTATAGATCTGGGGACAGCCGCTAATAACTATGGCTACACCTTC.

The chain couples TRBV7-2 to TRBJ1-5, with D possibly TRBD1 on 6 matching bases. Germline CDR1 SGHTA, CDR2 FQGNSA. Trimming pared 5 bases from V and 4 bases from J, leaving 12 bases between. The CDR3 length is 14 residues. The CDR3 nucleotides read TGTGCCAGCAGCCCTTGGACAGCTAATCAGCCCCAGCATTTT. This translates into CASSPWTANQPQHF. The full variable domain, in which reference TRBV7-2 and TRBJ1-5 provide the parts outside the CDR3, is GAGVSQSPSNKVTEKGKDVELRCDPISGHTALYWYRQSLGQGLEFLIYFQGNSAPDKSGLPSDRFSAERTGGSVSTLTIQRTQQEDSAVYLCASSPWTANQPQHFGDGTRLSIL.

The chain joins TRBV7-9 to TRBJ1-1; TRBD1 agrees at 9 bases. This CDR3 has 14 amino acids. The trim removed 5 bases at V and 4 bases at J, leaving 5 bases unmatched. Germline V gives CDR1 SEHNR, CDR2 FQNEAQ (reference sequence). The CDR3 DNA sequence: TGTGCCAGCAGCCGACAGGGGGATGGCACTGAAGCTTTCTTT. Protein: CASSRQGDGTEAFF.

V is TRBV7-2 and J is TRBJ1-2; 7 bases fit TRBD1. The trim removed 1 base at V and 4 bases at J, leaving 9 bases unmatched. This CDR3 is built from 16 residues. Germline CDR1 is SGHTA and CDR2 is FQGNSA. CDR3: CASSLEGARPSYGYTF. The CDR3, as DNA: TGTGCCAGCAGCTTAGAGGGGGCCAGACCATCCTATGGCTACACCTTC.

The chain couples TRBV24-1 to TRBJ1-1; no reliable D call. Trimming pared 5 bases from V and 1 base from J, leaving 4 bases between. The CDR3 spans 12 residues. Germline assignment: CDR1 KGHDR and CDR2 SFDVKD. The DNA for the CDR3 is TGTGCCACCAGTGGCGAGAACACTGAAGCTTTCTTT. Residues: CATSGENTEAFF.

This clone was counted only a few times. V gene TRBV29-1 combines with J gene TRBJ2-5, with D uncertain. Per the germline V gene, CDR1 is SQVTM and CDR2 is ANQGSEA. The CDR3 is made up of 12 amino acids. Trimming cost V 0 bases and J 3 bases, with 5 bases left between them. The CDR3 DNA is TGCAGCGTTGAAGATATAGAAGAGACCCAGTACTTC. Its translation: CSVEDIEETQYF.

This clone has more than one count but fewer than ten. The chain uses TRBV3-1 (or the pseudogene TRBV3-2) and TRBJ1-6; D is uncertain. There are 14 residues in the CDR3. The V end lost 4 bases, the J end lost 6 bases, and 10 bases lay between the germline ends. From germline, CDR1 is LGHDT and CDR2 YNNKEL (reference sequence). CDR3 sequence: CASSPSPGNSPLHF. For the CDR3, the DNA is TGTGCCAGCAGCCCATCTCCGGGTAATTCACCCCTCCACTTT.

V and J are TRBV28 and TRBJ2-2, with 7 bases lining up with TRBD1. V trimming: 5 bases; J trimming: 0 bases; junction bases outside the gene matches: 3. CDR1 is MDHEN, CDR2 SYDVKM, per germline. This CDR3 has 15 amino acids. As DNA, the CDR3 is TGTGCCAGCAGTGGGACAGCTTCGAACACCGGGGAGCTGTTTTTT. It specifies CASSGTASNTGELFF.

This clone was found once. The CDR3 here is CASSYSGGGYTF. Here the CDR3 DNA reads TGTGCCAGCAGTTACTCAGGAGGTGGCTACACCTTC. The V call is TRBV6-2 or TRBV6-3, the J call TRBJ1-2; D call uncertain. Trimming cost V 0 bases and J 7 bases, with 6 bases left between them. The CDR3 is 12 residues long. The germline V gene encodes CDR1 MNHEY and CDR2 SVGEGT.

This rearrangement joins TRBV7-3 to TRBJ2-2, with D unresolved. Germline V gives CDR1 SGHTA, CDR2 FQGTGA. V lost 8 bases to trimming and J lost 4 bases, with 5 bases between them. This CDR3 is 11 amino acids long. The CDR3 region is CASGSTGELFF. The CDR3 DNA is TGTGCCAGCGGTAGCACCGGGGAGCTGTTTTTT.

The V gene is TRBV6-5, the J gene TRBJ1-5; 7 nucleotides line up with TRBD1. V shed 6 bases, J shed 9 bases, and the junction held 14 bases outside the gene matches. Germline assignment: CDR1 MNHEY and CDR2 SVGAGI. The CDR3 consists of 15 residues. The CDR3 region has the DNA TGTGCCAGCAGACCTGACAGGGTGGAGGGGTTGCCCCAGCATTTT. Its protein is CASRPDRVEGLPQHF.

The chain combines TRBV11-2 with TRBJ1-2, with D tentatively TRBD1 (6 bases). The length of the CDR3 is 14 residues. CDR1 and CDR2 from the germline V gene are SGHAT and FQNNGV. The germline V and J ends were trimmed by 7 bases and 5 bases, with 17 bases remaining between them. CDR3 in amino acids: CASNPGGGQYGYTF. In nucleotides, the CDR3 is TGTGCCAGCAACCCTGGGGGGGGCCAATATGGCTACACCTTC.

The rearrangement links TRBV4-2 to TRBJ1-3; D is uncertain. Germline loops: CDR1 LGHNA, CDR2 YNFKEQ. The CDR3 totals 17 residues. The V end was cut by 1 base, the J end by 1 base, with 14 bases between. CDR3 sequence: CASSQGVLPLSGNTIYF. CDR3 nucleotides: TGTGCCAGCAGCCAAGGAGTACTTCCACTTTCTGGAAACACCATATATTTT.

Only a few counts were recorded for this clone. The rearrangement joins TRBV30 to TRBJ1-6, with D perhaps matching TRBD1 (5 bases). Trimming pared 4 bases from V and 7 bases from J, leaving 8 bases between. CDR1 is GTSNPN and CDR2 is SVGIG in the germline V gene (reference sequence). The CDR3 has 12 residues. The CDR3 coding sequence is TGTGCCTGGAAGGACAAAAATTCACCCCTCCACTTT. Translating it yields CAWKDKNSPLHF.